This entry lists 8 T cell receptor beta chains sequenced from one sample in a study of OX40 agonist ivuxolimab in advanced cancers. The repertoire was sequenced with immunoSEQ multiplex PCR; TCRdb's copy has only in-frame clones and lacks some. Of some 120,000 clones in the sample, around 92% were seen once. The material was CD4+ or CD8+ T cells sorted from blood, obtained in a trial of the OX40 agonist ivuxolimab. The receptors were gathered from an adult with an advanced solid tumor such as melanoma, head and neck, liver or kidney cancer.

CDR3 nucleotide sequence: TGTGCCAGCAGCTTGGTCGTCCTCTACAATGAGCAGTTCTTC. It encodes CASSLVVLYNEQFF. V gene TRBV5-8 combines with J gene TRBJ2-1, with no clear D. Trimming left V 0 bases short and J 3 bases short, with 7 bases between. This CDR3 has 14 amino acids. Germline CDR1 SGHTS, CDR2 YDEGEE.

Details on this clone: The junction differs from germline at one of its ends, possibly a read error. The genes are TRBV7-7 and TRBJ2-2; 8 bases are a match to TRBD1. The CDR3 is 16 amino acids. The germline CDR1 and CDR2 sequences are SSHAT and FNYEAQ (reference sequence). In DNA form, the CDR3 reads TGTGCTAGCAGCCTCCCGACAGGGGAGATCACCGGGGAGCTGTTTTTT. It encodes CASSLPTGEITGELFF.

J is TRBJ1-5 and V is TRBV19; TRBD1 aligns across 7 bases. This CDR3 is 14 amino acids long. V lost 7 bases and J lost 4; bases outside the gene matches: 7. CDR1 is LNHDA and CDR2 is SQIVND in the germline V gene (reference sequence). CDR3 sequence reads: CASTPDRLNQPQHF. CDR3 in DNA: TGTGCCAGTACCCCGGACAGGCTTAATCAGCCCCAGCATTTT.

This clone has only a few counts. Here the CDR3 reads CASSPGQGRYGYTF. CDR3 DNA: TGTGCCAGCAGTCCCGGACAGGGGAGATATGGCTACACCTTC. This chain links TRBV28 with TRBJ1-2; the match to TRBD1 covers 9 bases. The V and J ends lost 5 bases and 5 bases, in that order; junction bases with no gene match: 6. CDR1 is MDHEN, CDR2 SYDVKM, per germline. There are 14 residues in the CDR3.

This clone was observed once. The chain recombines TRBV29-1 with TRBJ2-3; 10 nucleotides align to TRBD2. From germline, CDR1 is SQVTM and CDR2 ANQGSEA. The CDR3 has 15 residues. The V segment lost 2 bases and the J segment 3 bases; nucleotides outside the gene matches: 5. The CDR3 DNA sequence: TGCAGCGTTGAACTAGCGGGAGCCCCAACAGATACGCAGTATTTT. It translates to CSVELAGAPTDTQYF.

This clone came up once. The rearrangement joins TRBV28 to TRBJ2-5; TRBD1 matches 10 bases. Near its end, the DNA agrees better with TRBJ2-7, so the J call may be wrong. Germline V CDR1 and CDR2: MDHEN, SYDVKM. The CDR3 runs to 12 residues. CDR3 sequence: CASRTGGYEQYF. The CDR3, as DNA: TGTGCCAGCCGGACAGGGGGCTACGAGCAGTACTTC.

The genes are TRBV5-1 and TRBJ2-6, with 10 bases lining up with TRBD1. From germline, CDR1 is SGHRS and CDR2 YFSETQ. Losses at the gene ends were 5 bases for V and 2 bases for J; bases not matched to a gene: 10. The CDR3 length is 18 residues. CDR3 coding DNA: TGCGCCAGCAGGGTGGCGGGACAGGGGATTACTGGGGCCAACGTCCTGACTTTC. It codes for CASRVAGQGITGANVLTF.

This rearrangement joins TRBV5-1 to TRBJ2-7; TRBD1 matches at 11 bases. CDR1 is SGHRS and CDR2 is YFSETQ in the germline V gene. The trim removed 2 bases at V and 3 bases at J, leaving 4 bases unmatched. The length of the CDR3 is 15 residues. The CDR3 loop is CASSFGTGGLYEQYF. Here the CDR3 DNA reads TGCGCCAGCAGCTTCGGGACAGGGGGACTCTACGAGCAGTACTTC.